Given below is one T cell receptor (beta chain) in context. Its antigen remains unidentified. Generated by immunoSEQ multiplex PCR, the TCRdb table keeps only in-frame clones and is missing some. The table has 81,000 or so clones, roughly 84% seen once; the top ten hold around 20%. Collection occurred without any documented infections or immune events in donors. The data belong to a study of identifying expanded T cells in peripheral blood. Regarding the study as a whole: Clone count variance between roughly 2-week samples rose with total template count. About 1.3 clones differed between technical replicates, versus around 16 and 19 over time.

The V end was cut by 2 bases, the J end by 4 bases, with 15 bases between. This CDR3 has 15 residues. Looked up from germline, CDR1 is SGHVS and CDR2 is FQNEAQ. This rearrangement joins TRBV7-8 to TRBJ2-7, with D perhaps matching TRBD2 (6 bases). The clonotype comes from a person aged 18 to 70 in good health. Sequencing was done on a sample of blood. The CDR3 coding sequence is TGTGCCAGCAGCTTATTACCCGCGGACTATTACGAGCAGTACTTC. Amino acids: CASSLLPADYYEQYF.